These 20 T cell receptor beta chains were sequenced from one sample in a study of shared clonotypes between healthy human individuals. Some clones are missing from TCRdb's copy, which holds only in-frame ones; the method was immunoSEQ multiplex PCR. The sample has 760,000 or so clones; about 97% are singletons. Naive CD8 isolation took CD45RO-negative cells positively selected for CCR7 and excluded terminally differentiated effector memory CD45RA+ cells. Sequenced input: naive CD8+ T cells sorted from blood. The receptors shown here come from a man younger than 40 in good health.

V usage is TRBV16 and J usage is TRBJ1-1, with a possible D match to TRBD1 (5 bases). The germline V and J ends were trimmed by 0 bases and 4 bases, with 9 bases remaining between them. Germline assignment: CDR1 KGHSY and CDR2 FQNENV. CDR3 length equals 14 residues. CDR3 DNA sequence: TGTGCCAGCAGCCAATCCCCTGGGGGCACTGAAGCTTTCTTT. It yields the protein CASSQSPGGTEAFF. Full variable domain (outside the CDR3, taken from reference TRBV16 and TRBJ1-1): GEEVAQTPKHLVRGEGQKAKLYCAPIKGHSYVFWYQQVLKNEFKFLISFQNENVFDETGMPKERFSAKCLPNSPCSLEIQATKLEDSAVYFCASSQSPGGTEAFFGQGTRLTVV.

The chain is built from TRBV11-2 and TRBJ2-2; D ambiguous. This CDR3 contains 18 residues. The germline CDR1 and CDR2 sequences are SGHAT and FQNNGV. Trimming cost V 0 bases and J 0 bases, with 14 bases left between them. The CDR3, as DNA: TGTGCCAGCAGCTTAGATAGTTGGACCCCCGCGAACACCGGGGAGCTGTTTTTT. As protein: CASSLDSWTPANTGELFF. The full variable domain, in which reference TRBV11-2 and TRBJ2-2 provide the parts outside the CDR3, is EAGVAQSPRYKIIEKRQSVAFWCNPISGHATLYWYQQILGQGPKLLIQFQNNGVVDDSQLPKDRFSAERLKGVDSTLKIQPAKLEDSAVYLCASSLDSWTPANTGELFFGEGSRLTVL.

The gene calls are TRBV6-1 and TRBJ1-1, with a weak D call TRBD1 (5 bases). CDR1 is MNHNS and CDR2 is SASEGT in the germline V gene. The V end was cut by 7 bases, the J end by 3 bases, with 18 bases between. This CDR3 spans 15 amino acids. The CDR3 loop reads CASTAQGWGDTEAFF. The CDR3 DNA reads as TGTGCCAGCACCGCCCAAGGGTGGGGGGACACTGAAGCTTTCTTT.

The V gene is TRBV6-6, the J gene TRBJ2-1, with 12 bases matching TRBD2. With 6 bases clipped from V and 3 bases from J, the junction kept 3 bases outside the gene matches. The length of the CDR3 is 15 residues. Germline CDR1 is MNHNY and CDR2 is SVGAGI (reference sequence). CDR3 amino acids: CASSTLAGGYNEQFF. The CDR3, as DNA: TGTGCCAGCAGCACACTAGCGGGAGGCTACAATGAGCAGTTCTTC.

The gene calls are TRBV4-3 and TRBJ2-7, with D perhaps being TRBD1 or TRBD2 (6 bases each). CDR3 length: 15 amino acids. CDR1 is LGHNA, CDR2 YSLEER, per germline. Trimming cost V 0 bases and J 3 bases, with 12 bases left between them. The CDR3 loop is CASSQETGTLYEQYF. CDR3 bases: TGCGCCAGCAGCCAAGAAACAGGGACTCTCTACGAGCAGTACTTC.

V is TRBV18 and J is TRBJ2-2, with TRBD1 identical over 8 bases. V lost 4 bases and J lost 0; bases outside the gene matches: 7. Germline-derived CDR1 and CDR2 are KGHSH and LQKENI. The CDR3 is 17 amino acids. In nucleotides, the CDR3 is TGTGCCAGCTCACATCGGGACAGGAACTCGAACACCGGGGAGCTGTTTTTT. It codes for CASSHRDRNSNTGELFF. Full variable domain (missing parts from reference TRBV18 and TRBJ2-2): NAGVMQNPRHLVRRRGQEARLRCSPMKGHSHVYWYRQLPEEGLKFMVYLQKENIIDESGMPKERFSAEFPKEGPSILRIQQVVRGDSAAYFCASSHRDRNSNTGELFFGEGSRLTVL.

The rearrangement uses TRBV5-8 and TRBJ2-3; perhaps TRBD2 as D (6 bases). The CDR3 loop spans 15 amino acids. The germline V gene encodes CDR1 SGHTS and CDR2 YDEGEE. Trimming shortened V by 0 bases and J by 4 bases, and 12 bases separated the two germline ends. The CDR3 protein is CASSLDGSESDTQYF. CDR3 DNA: TGTGCCAGCAGCTTGGACGGGAGTGAGTCAGATACGCAGTATTTT. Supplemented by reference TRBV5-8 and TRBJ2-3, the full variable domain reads EAGVTQSPTHLIKTRGQQATLRCSPISGHTSVYWYQQALGLGLQFLLWYDEGEERNRGNFPPRFSGRQFPNYSSELNVNALELEDSALYLCASSLDGSESDTQYFGPGTRLTVL.

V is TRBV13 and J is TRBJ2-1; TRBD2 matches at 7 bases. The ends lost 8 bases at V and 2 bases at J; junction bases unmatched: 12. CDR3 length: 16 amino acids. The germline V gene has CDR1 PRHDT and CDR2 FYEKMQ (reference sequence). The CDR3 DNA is TGTGCCAGCGCCGAGCGGGACTTTAACGCCTACAATGAGCAGTTCTTC. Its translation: CASAERDFNAYNEQFF.

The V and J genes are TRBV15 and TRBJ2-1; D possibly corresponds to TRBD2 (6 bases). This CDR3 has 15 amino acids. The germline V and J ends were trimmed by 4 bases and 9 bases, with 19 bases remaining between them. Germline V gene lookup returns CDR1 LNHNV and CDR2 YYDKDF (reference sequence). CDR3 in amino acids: CATSTRNAGNPEQFF. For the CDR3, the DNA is TGTGCCACCAGCACCAGGAACGCGGGGAACCCTGAGCAGTTCTTC.

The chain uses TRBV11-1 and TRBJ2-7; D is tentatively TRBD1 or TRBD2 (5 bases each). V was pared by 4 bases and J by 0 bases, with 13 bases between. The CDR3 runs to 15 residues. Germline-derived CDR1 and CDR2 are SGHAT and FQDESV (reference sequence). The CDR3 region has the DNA TGTGCCAGCAGCTCGGGACCTTCAGCCTCCTACGAGCAGTACTTC. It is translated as CASSSGPSASYEQYF.

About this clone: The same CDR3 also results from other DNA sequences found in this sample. The CDR3 coding sequence is TGTGCCAGCAGCCCGACAGGGACTGAAGCTTTCTTT. This translates into CASSPTGTEAFF. This rearrangement joins TRBV7-9 to TRBJ1-1, with 7 bases aligning to TRBD1. This CDR3 contains 12 residues. Germline lookup yields CDR1 SEHNR and CDR2 FQNEAQ (reference sequence). With 5 bases clipped from V and 5 bases from J, the junction kept 2 bases outside the gene matches.

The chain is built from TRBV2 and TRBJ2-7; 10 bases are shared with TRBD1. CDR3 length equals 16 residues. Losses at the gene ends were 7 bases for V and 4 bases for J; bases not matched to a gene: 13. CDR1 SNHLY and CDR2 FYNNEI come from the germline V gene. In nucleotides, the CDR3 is TGTGCCAGCACTAATGCCCCGGGACAGGGGATTTACGAGCAGTACTTC. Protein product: CASTNAPGQGIYEQYF.

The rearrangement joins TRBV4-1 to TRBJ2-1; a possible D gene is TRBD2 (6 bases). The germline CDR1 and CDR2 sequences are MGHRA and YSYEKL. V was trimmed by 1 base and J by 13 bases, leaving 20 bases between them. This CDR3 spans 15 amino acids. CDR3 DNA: TGCGCCAGCAGCCAAGCCAGGGAGCCCGGCGGGATTCAGTTCTTC. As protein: CASSQAREPGGIQFF.

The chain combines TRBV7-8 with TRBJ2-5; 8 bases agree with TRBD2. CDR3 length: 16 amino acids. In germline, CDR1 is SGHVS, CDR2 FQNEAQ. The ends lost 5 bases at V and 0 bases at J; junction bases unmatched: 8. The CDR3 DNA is TGTGCCAGCAGCAACTTAGCGGGACTGTACCAAGAGACCCAGTACTTC. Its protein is CASSNLAGLYQETQYF.

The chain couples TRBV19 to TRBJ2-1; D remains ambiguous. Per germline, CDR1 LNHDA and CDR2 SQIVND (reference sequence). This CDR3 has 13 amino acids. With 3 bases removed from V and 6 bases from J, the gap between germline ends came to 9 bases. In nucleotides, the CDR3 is TGTGCCAGTAGTATCGTAACCTCCAATGAGCAGTTCTTC. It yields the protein CASSIVTSNEQFF. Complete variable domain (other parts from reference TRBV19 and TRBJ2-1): DGGITQSPKYLFRKEGQNVTLSCEQNLNHDAMYWYRQDPGQGLRLIYYSQIVNDFQKGDIAEGYSVSREKKESFPLTVTSAQKNPTAFYLCASSIVTSNEQFFGPGTRLTVL.

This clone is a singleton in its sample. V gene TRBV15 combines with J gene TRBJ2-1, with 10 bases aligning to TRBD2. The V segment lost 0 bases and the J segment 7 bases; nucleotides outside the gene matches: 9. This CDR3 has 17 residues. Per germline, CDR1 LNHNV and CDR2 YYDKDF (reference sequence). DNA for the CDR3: TGTGCCACCAGCAGAGAAGTAGCGGGAGGCCCCCGGAATGAGCAGTTCTTC. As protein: CATSREVAGGPRNEQFF.

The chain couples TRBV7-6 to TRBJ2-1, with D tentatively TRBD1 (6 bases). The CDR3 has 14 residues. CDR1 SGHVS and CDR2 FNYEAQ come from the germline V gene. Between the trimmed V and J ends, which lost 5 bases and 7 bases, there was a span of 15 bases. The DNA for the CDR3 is TGTGCCAGCAGCAGCCCGGACAGCCCAAATGAGCAGTTCTTC. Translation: CASSSPDSPNEQFF.

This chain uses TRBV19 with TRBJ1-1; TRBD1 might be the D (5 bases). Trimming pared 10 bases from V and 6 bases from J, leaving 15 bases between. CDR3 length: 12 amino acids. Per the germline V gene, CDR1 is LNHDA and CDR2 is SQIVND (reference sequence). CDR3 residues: CATGRRGPEAFF. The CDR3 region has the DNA TGTGCCACCGGACGCCGGGGCCCTGAAGCTTTCTTT.

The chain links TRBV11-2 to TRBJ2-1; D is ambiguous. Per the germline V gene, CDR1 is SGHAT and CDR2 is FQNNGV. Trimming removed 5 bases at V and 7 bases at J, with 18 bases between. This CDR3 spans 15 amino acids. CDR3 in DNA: TGTGCCAGCAGCACCCCGTTTGGTTGGCAAAATGAGCAGTTCTTC. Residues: CASSTPFGWQNEQFF.

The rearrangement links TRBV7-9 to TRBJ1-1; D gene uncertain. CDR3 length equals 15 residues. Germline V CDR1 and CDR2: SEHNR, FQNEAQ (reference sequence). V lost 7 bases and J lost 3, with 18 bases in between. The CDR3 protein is CASNAAASMDTEAFF. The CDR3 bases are TGTGCCAGCAACGCCGCCGCGAGTATGGACACTGAAGCTTTCTTT.